Following are 13 T cell receptor beta chains from one sample sequenced in a study of blood T cell repertoires in COVID-19. Profiling relied on immunoSEQ multiplex PCR, and the TCRdb table lists in-frame clones only, not all of them. The top ten hold about 26% of the sample, which has fewer than 200,000 clones, approximately 90% seen once. Material for sequencing was peripheral blood. Receptors were obtained from a man between 60 and 75 years old with acute or convalescent COVID-19.

The V call is TRBV20-1, the J call TRBJ1-2; D remains ambiguous. This CDR3 is 15 amino acids long. Germline V gene sequence: CDR1 DFQATT, CDR2 SNEGSKA (reference sequence). Trimming shortened V by 3 bases and J by 2 bases, and 16 bases separated the two germline ends. The chain's CDR3 is CSASGRRSGNYGYTF. For the CDR3, the DNA is TGCAGTGCTAGTGGCCGCCGATCGGGAAACTATGGCTACACCTTC.

The chain couples TRBV19 to TRBJ1-2; possibly TRBD1 for D (6 bases). The V gene's germline CDR1 is LNHDA and CDR2 SQIVND (reference sequence). V shed 8 bases and J shed 7 bases, with 17 bases lying between them. The CDR3 has 13 amino acids. The CDR3 nucleotides read TGTGCCAGTGAAAGGGGGGGTGACTCTGGCTACACCTTC. It codes for CASERGGDSGYTF. The whole variable domain, remainder taken from reference TRBV19 and TRBJ1-2, is DGGITQSPKYLFRKEGQNVTLSCEQNLNHDAMYWYRQDPGQGLRLIYYSQIVNDFQKGDIAEGYSVSREKKESFPLTVTSAQKNPTAFYLCASERGGDSGYTFGSGTRLTVV.

The chain recombines TRBV12-3 or TRBV12-4 with TRBJ2-7, with D maybe TRBD1 (6 bases). This CDR3 has 13 residues. Trimming took off 3 bases at V and 7 bases at J, with 13 bases between the two ends. CDR3 coding DNA: TGTGCCAGCAGTTTCCAGGGGTCGGGGGAGCAGTACTTC. Protein product: CASSFQGSGEQYF.

This clone was found once. The CDR3 loop reads CASSLDVGSDTQYF. For the CDR3, the DNA is TGTGCCAGCAGCTTGGACGTCGGTTCAGATACGCAGTATTTT. This chain joins TRBV5-6 and TRBJ2-3; no definite D call. CDR3 length: 14 residues. Trimming took 0 bases from V and 4 from J, leaving 9 bases between them. Germline V CDR1 and CDR2: SGHDT, YYEEEE. Full variable domain (missing parts from reference TRBV5-6 and TRBJ2-3): DAGVTQSPTHLIKTRGQQVTLRCSPKSGHDTVSWYQQALGQGPQFIFQYYEEEERQRGNFPDRFSGHQFPNYSSELNVNALLLGDSALYLCASSLDVGSDTQYFGPGTRLTVL.

The chain combines TRBV12-3 or TRBV12-4 with TRBJ1-6; TRBD1 might be the D (5 bases). Deletions cut 3 bases from V and 8 bases from J, with 8 bases between. The CDR3 has 13 residues. CDR3 amino acids: CASSFRVDSPLHF. In DNA, the CDR3 is TGTGCCAGCAGTTTCAGGGTGGATTCACCCCTCCACTTT.

The chain uses TRBV3-1 (or the pseudogene TRBV3-2) and TRBJ2-1; tentatively, D is TRBD2 (7 bases). CDR1 is LGHDT and CDR2 is YNNKEL in the germline V gene (reference sequence). V was pared by 1 base and J by 5 bases, with 12 bases between. The CDR3 is made up of 15 amino acids. CDR3: CASSQVGGPNNEQFF. The CDR3 DNA follows: TGTGCCAGCAGCCAAGTGGGGGGGCCTAACAATGAGCAGTTCTTC.

The rearrangement uses TRBV28 and TRBJ1-2; 10 bases match TRBD1. Trimming removed 6 bases from V and 5 bases from J; junction bases left unmatched: 6. This CDR3 is built from 14 residues. CDR1 and CDR2 from the germline V gene are MDHEN and SYDVKM. CDR3 bases: TGTGCCAGCAGACCGCGGACAGGGGGGTATGGCTACACCTTC. This gives the protein CASRPRTGGYGYTF.

This chain joins TRBV7-3 and TRBJ1-6; unclear D gene. Germline loops: CDR1 SGHTA, CDR2 FQGTGA. CDR3 length: 17 residues. Trimming took 1 base from V and 0 from J, leaving 10 bases between them. The chain's CDR3 is CASSLMVRGSYNSPLHF. DNA of the CDR3: TGTGCCAGCAGCTTAATGGTCCGGGGCTCCTATAATTCACCCCTCCACTTT.

The V call is TRBV3-1 (or the pseudogene TRBV3-2), the J call TRBJ2-7; D is possibly TRBD1 (6 bases). Germline-derived CDR1 and CDR2 are LGHDT and YNNKEL (reference sequence). CDR3 size: 14 residues. The ends were cut back, 3 bases at V and 0 bases at J, with 9 bases in the middle. The CDR3 bases are TGTGCCAGCAGCCAGAGGGGGAACTCCTACGAGCAGTACTTC. Encoded protein: CASSQRGNSYEQYF.

The DNA of the CDR3 is TGCGCCAGCAGCCCTGTCGGGGGGCGCGACTATGGCTACACCTTC. This sequence encodes CASSPVGGRDYGYTF. The chain recombines TRBV5-1 with TRBJ1-2, with TRBD1 as a possible D gene (6 bases). CDR3 length: 15 residues. The germline V gene has CDR1 SGHRS and CDR2 YFSETQ. V was clipped by 4 bases and J by 3 bases, with 16 bases between them.

The gene calls are TRBV9 and TRBJ2-1; 8 bases fit TRBD1. The CDR3 runs 15 residues. Per germline, CDR1 SGDLS and CDR2 YYNGEE. V gave up 4 bases and J gave up 5 bases; unmatched junction bases: 8. The CDR3 DNA sequence: TGTGCCAGCAGCCACCGGGACAGGAAGCACAATGAGCAGTTCTTC. Translation: CASSHRDRKHNEQFF.

This chain connects TRBV4-3 to TRBJ2-1, with 12 nucleotides matching TRBD2. The CDR3 covers 16 residues. Germline V gene data show CDR1 as LGHNA and CDR2 as YSLEER. J was trimmed by 7 bases and V by 1 base; bases with no gene match: 5. CDR3: CASSQGGLAGLNEQFF. CDR3 nucleotides: TGCGCCAGCAGCCAAGGGGGACTAGCGGGTTTGAATGAGCAGTTCTTC.

This rearrangement joins TRBV30 to TRBJ1-3; tentative D call: TRBD1 (6 bases). CDR1 is GTSNPN, CDR2 SVGIG, per germline (reference sequence). Trimming took 4 bases from V and 4 from J, leaving 14 bases between them. This CDR3 is 14 amino acids long. DNA for the CDR3: TGTGCCTGGATCCCCACGACAGGAGGAAACACCATATATTTT. Translating it yields CAWIPTTGGNTIYF.